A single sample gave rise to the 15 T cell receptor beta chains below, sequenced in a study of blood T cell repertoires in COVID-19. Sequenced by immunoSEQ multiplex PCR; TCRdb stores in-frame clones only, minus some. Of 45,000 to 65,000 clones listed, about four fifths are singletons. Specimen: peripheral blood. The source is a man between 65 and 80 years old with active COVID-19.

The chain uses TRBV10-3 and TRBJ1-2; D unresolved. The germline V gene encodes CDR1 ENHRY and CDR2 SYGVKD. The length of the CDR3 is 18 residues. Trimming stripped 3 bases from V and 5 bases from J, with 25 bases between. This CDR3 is CAISDRKVMDSMRYGYTF. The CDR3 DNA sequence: TGTGCCATCAGTGATCGGAAAGTGATGGACTCAATGAGGTATGGCTACACCTTC.

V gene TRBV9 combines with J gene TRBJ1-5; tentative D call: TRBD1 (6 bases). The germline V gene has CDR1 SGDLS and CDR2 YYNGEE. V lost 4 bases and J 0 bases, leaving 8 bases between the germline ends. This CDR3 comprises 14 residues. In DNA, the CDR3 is TGTGCCAGCAGCACGACAGGTAGCAATCAGCCCCAGCATTTT. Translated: CASSTTGSNQPQHF.

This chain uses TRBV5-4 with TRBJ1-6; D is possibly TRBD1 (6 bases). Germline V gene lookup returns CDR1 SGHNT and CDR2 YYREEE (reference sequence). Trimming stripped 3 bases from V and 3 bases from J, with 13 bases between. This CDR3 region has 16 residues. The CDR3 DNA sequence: TGTGCCAGCAGCTGGGGGCAGGGGCACTATAATTCACCCCTCCACTTT. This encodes CASSWGQGHYNSPLHF. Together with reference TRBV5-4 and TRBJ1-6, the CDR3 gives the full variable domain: ETGVTQSPTHLIKTRGQQVTLRCSSQSGHNTVSWYQQALGQGPQFIFQYYREEENGRGNFPPRFSGLQFPNYSSELNVNALELDDSALYLCASSWGQGHYNSPLHFGNGTRLTVT.

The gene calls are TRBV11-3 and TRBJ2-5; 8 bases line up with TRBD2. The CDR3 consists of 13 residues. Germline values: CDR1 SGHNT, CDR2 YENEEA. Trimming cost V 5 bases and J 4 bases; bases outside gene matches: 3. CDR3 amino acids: CASSTGLAETQYF. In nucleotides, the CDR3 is TGTGCCAGCAGCACCGGACTAGCAGAGACCCAGTACTTC.

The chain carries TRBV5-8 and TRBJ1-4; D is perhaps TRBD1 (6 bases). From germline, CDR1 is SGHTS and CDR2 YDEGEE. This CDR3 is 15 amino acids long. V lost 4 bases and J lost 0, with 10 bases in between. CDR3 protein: CASSPRTATNEKLFF. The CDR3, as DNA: TGTGCCAGCAGCCCGCGGACAGCAACTAATGAAAAACTGTTTTTT. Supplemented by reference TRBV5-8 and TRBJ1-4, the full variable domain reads EAGVTQSPTHLIKTRGQQATLRCSPISGHTSVYWYQQALGLGLQFLLWYDEGEERNRGNFPPRFSGRQFPNYSSELNVNALELEDSALYLCASSPRTATNEKLFFGSGTQLSVL.

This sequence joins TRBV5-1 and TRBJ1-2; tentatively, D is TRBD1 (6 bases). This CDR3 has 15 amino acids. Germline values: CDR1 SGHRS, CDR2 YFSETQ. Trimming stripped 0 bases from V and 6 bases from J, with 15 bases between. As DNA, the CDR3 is TGCGCCAGCAGCTTGGATGGGACACCCCAGAATGGCTACACCTTC. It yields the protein CASSLDGTPQNGYTF. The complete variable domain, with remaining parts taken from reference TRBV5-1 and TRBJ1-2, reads KAGVTQTPRYLIKTRGQQVTLSCSPISGHRSVSWYQQTPGQGLQFLFEYFSETQRNKGNFPGRFSGRQFSNSRSEMNVSTLELGDSALYLCASSLDGTPQNGYTFGSGTRLTVV.

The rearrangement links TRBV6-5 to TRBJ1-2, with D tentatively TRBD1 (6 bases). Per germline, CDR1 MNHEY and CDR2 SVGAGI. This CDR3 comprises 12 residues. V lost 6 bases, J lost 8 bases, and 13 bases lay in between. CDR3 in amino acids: CASSQGIHGYTF. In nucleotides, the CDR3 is TGTGCCAGCAGCCAGGGGATCCACGGCTACACCTTC.

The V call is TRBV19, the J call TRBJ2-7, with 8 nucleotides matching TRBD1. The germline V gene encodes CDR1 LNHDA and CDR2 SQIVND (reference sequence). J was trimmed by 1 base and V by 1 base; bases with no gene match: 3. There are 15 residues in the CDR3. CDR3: CASSIARTGSYEQYF. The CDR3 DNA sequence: TGTGCCAGTAGTATAGCCCGGACAGGGTCCTACGAGCAGTACTTC.

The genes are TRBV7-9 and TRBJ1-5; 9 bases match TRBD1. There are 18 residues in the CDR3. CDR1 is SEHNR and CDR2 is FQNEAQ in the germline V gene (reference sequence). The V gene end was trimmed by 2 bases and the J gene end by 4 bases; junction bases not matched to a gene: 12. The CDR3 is CASSLRPRGQGYNQPQHF. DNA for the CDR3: TGTGCCAGCAGCTTAAGGCCCCGGGGACAGGGATATAATCAGCCCCAGCATTTT.

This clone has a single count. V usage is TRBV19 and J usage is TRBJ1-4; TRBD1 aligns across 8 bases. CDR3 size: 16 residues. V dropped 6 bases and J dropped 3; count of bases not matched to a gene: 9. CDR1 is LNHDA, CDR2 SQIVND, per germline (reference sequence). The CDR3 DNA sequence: TGTGCCAGTAGCCGAAACGGACAGGGTGCTAATGAAAAACTGTTTTTT. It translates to CASSRNGQGANEKLFF.

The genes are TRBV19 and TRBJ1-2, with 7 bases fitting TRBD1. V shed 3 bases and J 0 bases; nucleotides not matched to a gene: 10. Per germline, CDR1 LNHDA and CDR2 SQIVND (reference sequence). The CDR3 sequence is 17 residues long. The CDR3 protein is CASSMGRGPSANYGYTF. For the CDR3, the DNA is TGTGCCAGTAGTATGGGAAGGGGGCCTTCAGCTAACTATGGCTACACCTTC.

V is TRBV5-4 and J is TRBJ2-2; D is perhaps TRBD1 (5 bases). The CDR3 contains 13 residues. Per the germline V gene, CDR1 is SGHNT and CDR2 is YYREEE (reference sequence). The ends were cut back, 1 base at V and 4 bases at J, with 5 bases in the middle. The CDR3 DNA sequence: TGTGCCAGCAGCTTGACAGGCACCGGGGAGCTGTTTTTT. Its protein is CASSLTGTGELFF.

The CDR3 DNA reads TGTGCCAGCAGTCTACAGGGGGCCTACGAGCAGTACTTC. It encodes CASSLQGAYEQYF. This chain uses TRBV12-3 or TRBV12-4 with TRBJ2-7; 8 bases fit TRBD1. The CDR3 has 13 amino acids. V was clipped by 5 bases and J by 2 bases; unmatched bases: 2.

DNA for the CDR3: TGTGCCAGCAGTTTATGGGGGGGGCCAGATACGCAGTATTTT. Translation: CASSLWGGPDTQYF. The gene calls are TRBV28 and TRBJ2-3, with D possibly being TRBD2 (7 bases). Trimming pared 0 bases from V and 4 bases from J, leaving 8 bases between. The CDR3 is made up of 14 amino acids. CDR1 and CDR2 from the germline V gene are MDHEN and SYDVKM.

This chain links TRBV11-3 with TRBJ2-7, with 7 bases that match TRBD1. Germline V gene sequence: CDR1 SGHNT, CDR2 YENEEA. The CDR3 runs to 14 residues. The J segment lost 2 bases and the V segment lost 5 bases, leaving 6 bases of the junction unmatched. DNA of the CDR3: TGTGCCAGCAGCACAAGGGACAGAGCCTACGAGCAGTACTTC. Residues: CASSTRDRAYEQYF.